These 14 T cell receptor beta chains originate from one sample sequenced in a study of cytomegalovirus exposure and HLA in healthy donors. The PCR ran on 60 Vbeta and 13 Jbeta primers. Libraries were prepared by immunoSEQ multiplex PCR; TCRdb keeps only in-frame clonotypes and omits some of them. Of tens of thousands of clones detected, around 74% appear once; the ten largest clones hold around 6.5%. Sample: PBMCs. The origin of the receptors is a woman in her forties or fifties in good health and CMV-seropositive.

This rearrangement joins TRBV6-4 to TRBJ2-1, with D maybe TRBD1 (6 bases). Germline loops: CDR1 MRHNA, CDR2 SNTAGT. The CDR3 totals 14 residues. V gave up 5 bases and J gave up 7 bases, with 15 bases separating them. CDR3 residues: CASSRDNEANEQFF. The CDR3 DNA is TGTGCCAGCAGTAGGGACAACGAAGCAAATGAGCAGTTCTTC.

This clone has a handful of counts. V usage is TRBV9 and J usage is TRBJ2-5, with 11 nucleotides matching TRBD1. The V gene end was trimmed by 4 bases and the J gene end by 4 bases; junction bases not matched to a gene: 6. Germline CDR1 is SGDLS and CDR2 is YYNGEE. This CDR3 region has 15 residues. CDR3 nucleotide sequence: TGTGCCAGCAGCCCCGGGACAGGGGGAGGAGAGACCCAGTACTTC. Protein product: CASSPGTGGGETQYF.

V and J are TRBV27 and TRBJ1-2; 11 bases match TRBD1. Germline values: CDR1 MNHEY, CDR2 SMNVEV (reference sequence). CDR3 length: 16 amino acids. V lost 2 bases and J lost 7; bases outside the gene matches: 9. The CDR3 nucleotides are TGTGCCAGCAGTTTAAGGCGGACAGGGGGCGGTGGTGGCTACACCTTC. Residues: CASSLRRTGGGGGYTF.

The chain recombines TRBV28 with TRBJ1-4, with 7 bases aligning to TRBD1. The CDR3 is 16 amino acids. CDR1 and CDR2 (germline): MDHEN, SYDVKM. J gave up 4 bases and V 6 bases, and 11 bases lay outside the gene matches. The CDR3 DNA is TGTGCCAGCAGACAAACTTGGGACAGAAATAATGAAAAACTGTTTTTT. Translation gives CASRQTWDRNNEKLFF.

This clone was recorded a few times. This rearrangement joins TRBV6-5 to TRBJ1-1; D not resolved. Germline CDR1 is MNHEY and CDR2 is SVGAGI. The CDR3 consists of 14 residues. V lost 5 bases, J lost 2 bases, and 12 bases lay in between. The CDR3 region has the DNA TGTGCCAGCAGTCCCGCCGGCGGTAACACTGAAGCTTTCTTT. Residues: CASSPAGGNTEAFF.

The genes are TRBV7-8 and TRBJ2-1; TRBD2 matches at 7 bases. Per the germline V gene, CDR1 is SGHVS and CDR2 is FQNEAQ. V shed 1 base and J 1 base; nucleotides not matched to a gene: 7. This CDR3 region has 17 residues. Written as DNA, the CDR3 is TGTGCCAGCAGCTTAGTATCGGGGGGAGGATCCTACAATGAGCAGTTCTTC. It yields the protein CASSLVSGGGSYNEQFF.

This clone was counted a single time. The chain combines TRBV6-6 with TRBJ2-2; 11 bases map to TRBD2. This CDR3 contains 15 residues. Germline trimming cut 5 bases from V and 7 bases from J; bases unmatched to any gene: 6. Germline V lookup: CDR1 MNHNY, CDR2 SVGAGI (reference sequence). The CDR3 loop reads CASSALAGVVGELFF. The CDR3 nucleotides read TGTGCCAGCAGTGCACTAGCGGGAGTGGTCGGGGAGCTGTTTTTT.

The chain couples TRBV19 to TRBJ2-1, with 11 positions matching TRBD1. The length of the CDR3 is 16 residues. The germline V gene has CDR1 LNHDA and CDR2 SQIVND (reference sequence). V shed 3 bases and J 4 bases; nucleotides not matched to a gene: 5. CDR3 in DNA: TGTGCCAGTAGTATCCCAGGGACAGGGGGGTACAATGAGCAGTTCTTC. Translating it yields CASSIPGTGGYNEQFF.

The chain carries TRBV4-1 and TRBJ1-2, with D perhaps matching TRBD1 (5 bases). The CDR3 has 17 residues. Per the germline V gene, CDR1 is MGHRA and CDR2 is YSYEKL. V was pared by 0 bases and J by 6 bases, with 20 bases between. The CDR3, as DNA: TGCGCCAGCAGCCAAGAGGTGAAGGGGCCTCTGGGCCATGGCTACACCTTC. Amino acid sequence: CASSQEVKGPLGHGYTF.

The genes are TRBV28 and TRBJ1-1; D is perhaps TRBD1 (6 bases). The CDR3 is 15 residues long. Germline V lookup: CDR1 MDHEN, CDR2 SYDVKM. V lost 5 bases and J 4 bases, leaving 17 bases between the germline ends. The CDR3 region has the DNA TGTGCCAGCAGTCGGGGGGGCCCCTGGGGCACTGAAGCTTTCTTT. Protein product: CASSRGGPWGTEAFF. The entire variable domain, with the rest obtained from reference TRBV28 and TRBJ1-1, is as follows: DVKVTQSSRYLVKRTGEKVFLECVQDMDHENMFWYRQDPGLGLRLIYFSYDVKMKEKGDIPEGYSVSREKKERFSLILESASTNQTSMYLCASSRGGPWGTEAFFGQGTRLTVV.

The chain is built from TRBV7-9 and TRBJ1-5, with 8 bases identical to TRBD1. CDR1 is SEHNR and CDR2 is FQNEAQ in the germline V gene (reference sequence). This CDR3 has 12 amino acids. The ends lost 4 bases at V and 15 bases at J; junction bases unmatched: 8. The CDR3 bases are TGTGCCAGCAGCTCATCGGGACAGGTCTGGCATTTT. Translated, it gives CASSSSGQVWHF.

The chain has TRBV29-1 and TRBJ2-1; TRBD2 agrees at 13 bases. The CDR3 loop spans 13 amino acids. CDR1 is SQVTM and CDR2 is ANQGSEA in the germline V gene. The trim removed 4 bases at V and 8 bases at J, leaving 2 bases unmatched. The chain's CDR3 is CSVGTSGSYEQFF. CDR3 sequence (DNA): TGCAGCGTTGGGACTAGCGGGAGCTATGAGCAGTTCTTC.

This chain joins TRBV2 and TRBJ2-2, with 7 nucleotides matching TRBD2. This CDR3 is 15 amino acids long. Trimming removed 6 bases from V and 2 bases from J; junction bases left unmatched: 6. Germline loops: CDR1 SNHLY, CDR2 FYNNEI. CDR3 loop: CASRPGLSNTGELFF. The DNA for the CDR3 is TGTGCCAGCAGGCCGGGACTATCAAACACCGGGGAGCTGTTTTTT.

The rearrangement links TRBV5-8 to TRBJ1-2, with 9 bases identical to TRBD1. Trimming removed 0 bases from V and 4 bases from J; junction bases left unmatched: 4. From germline, CDR1 is SGHTS and CDR2 YDEGEE. There are 15 residues in the CDR3. CDR3 protein: CASSLDRGLIYGYTF. As DNA, the CDR3 is TGTGCCAGCAGCTTGGACAGGGGGCTGATCTATGGCTACACCTTC. Supplemented by reference TRBV5-8 and TRBJ1-2, the full variable domain reads EAGVTQSPTHLIKTRGQQATLRCSPISGHTSVYWYQQALGLGLQFLLWYDEGEERNRGNFPPRFSGRQFPNYSSELNVNALELEDSALYLCASSLDRGLIYGYTFGSGTRLTVV.